This T cell receptor (beta chain) was sequenced for a study of cytomegalovirus exposure and HLA in healthy donors. The wider study: As an earlier analysis found, around 200 million T cells yielded 117 million unique TCR beta sequences. Findings and caveats of the study: Of the V segments, some could not be distinguished, including TRBV6-2 and TRBV6-3, and were excluded.

CDR3 length: 14 amino acids. Germline values: CDR1 SGHAT, CDR2 FQNNGV. V gave up 3 bases and J gave up 5 bases, with 11 bases separating them. Turning to this clone: Its antigen remains unidentified.

The PCR contained 60 Vbeta and 13 Jbeta primers. Profiled with immunoSEQ multiplex PCR; TCRdb holds only in-frame clones, not every one. The sample yields 150,000 to 200,000 clones, about 81% seen once. The sample comprised PBMCs. The chain employs TRBV11-2 and TRBJ1-5, with D perhaps matching TRBD1 (6 bases). This TCR was sampled from a man younger than 30 in good health and CMV-seronegative. The CDR3 DNA sequence: TGTGCCAGCAGCTTTACAGGGACCGATCAGCCCCAGCATTTT. It translates to CASSFTGTDQPQHF.